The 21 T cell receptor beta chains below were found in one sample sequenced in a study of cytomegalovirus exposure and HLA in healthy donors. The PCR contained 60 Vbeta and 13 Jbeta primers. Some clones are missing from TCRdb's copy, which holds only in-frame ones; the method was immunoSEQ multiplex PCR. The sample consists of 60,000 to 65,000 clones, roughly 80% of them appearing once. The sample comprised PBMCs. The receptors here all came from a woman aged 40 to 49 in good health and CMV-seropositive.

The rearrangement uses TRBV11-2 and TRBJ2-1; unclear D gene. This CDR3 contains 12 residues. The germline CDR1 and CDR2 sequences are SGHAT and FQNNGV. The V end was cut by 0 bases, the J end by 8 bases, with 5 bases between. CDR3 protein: CASSLDPDEQFF. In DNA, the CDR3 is TGTGCCAGCAGCTTAGACCCAGATGAGCAGTTCTTC.

The CDR3: CASSYSGSSYNSPLHF. The DNA for the CDR3 is TGTGCCAGCAGTTACTCGGGGAGCTCCTATAATTCACCCCTCCACTTT. The chain employs TRBV6-5 and TRBJ1-6; D not resolved. CDR1 is MNHEY and CDR2 is SVGAGI in the germline V gene. This CDR3 is 16 amino acids long. Trimming stripped 0 bases from V and 0 bases from J, with 6 bases between.

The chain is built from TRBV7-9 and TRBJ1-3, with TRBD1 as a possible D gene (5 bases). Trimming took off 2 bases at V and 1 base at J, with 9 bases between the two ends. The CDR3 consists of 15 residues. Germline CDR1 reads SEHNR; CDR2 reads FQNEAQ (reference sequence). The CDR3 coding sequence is TGTGCCAGCAGCTTACTTCCAGGGTCTGGAAACACCATATATTTT. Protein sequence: CASSLLPGSGNTIYF.

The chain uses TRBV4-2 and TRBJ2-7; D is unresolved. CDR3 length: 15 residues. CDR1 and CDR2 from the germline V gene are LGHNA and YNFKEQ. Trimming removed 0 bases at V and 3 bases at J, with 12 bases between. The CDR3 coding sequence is TGTGCCAGCAGCCAAGAAACCCGATCGGGCTACGAGCAGTACTTC. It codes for CASSQETRSGYEQYF.

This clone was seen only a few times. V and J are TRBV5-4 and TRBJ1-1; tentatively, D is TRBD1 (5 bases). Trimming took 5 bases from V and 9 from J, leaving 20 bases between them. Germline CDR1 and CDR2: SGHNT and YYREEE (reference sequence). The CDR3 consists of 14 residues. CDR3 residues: CASRSDQGREKAFF. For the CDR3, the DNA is TGTGCCAGCAGGTCGGACCAGGGAAGGGAAAAAGCTTTCTTT.

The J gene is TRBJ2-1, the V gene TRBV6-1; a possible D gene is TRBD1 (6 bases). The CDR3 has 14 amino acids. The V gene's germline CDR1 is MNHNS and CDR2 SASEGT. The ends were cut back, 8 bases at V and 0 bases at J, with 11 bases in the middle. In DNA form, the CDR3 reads TGTGCCAGCTACAGGGCAAGCTCCTACAATGAGCAGTTCTTC. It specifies CASYRASSYNEQFF.

CDR3 nucleotides: TGTGCCAGCAGCTTAAGGCACCGGGACAGTCTTCTGGAAATCTCCTACAATGAGCAGTTCTTC. Translating gives CASSLRHRDSLLEISYNEQFF. The chain recombines TRBV13 with TRBJ2-1, with 7 bases that match TRBD1. In germline, CDR1 is PRHDT, CDR2 FYEKMQ (reference sequence). The CDR3 sequence is 21 residues long. The V segment lost 2 bases and the J segment 0 bases; nucleotides outside the gene matches: 19.

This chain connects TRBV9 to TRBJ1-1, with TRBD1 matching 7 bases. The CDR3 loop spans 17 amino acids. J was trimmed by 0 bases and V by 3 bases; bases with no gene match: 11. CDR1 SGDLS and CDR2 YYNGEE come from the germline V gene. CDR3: CASSAVPLGQMNTEAFF. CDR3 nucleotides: TGTGCCAGCAGCGCAGTACCCCTGGGACAGATGAACACTGAAGCTTTCTTT.

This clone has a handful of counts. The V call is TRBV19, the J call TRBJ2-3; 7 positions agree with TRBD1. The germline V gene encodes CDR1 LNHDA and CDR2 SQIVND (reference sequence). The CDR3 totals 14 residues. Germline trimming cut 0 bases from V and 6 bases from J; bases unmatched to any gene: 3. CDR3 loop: CASSIDRRGDTQYF. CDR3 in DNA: TGTGCCAGTAGTATAGATCGCAGGGGGGATACGCAGTATTTT.

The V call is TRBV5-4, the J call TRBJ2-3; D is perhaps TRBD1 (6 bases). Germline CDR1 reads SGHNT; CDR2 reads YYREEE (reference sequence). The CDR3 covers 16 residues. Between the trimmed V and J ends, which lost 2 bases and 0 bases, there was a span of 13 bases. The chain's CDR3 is CASSFGTYPSTDTQYF. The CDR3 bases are TGTGCCAGCAGCTTTGGGACATACCCTAGCACAGATACGCAGTATTTT.

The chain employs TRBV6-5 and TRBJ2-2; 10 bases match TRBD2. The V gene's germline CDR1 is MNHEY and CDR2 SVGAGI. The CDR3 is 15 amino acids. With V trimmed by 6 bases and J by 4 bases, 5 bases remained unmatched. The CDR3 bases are TGTGCCAGCAGCGGGACTAGCGCGGGCACCGGGGAGCTGTTTTTT. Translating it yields CASSGTSAGTGELFF.

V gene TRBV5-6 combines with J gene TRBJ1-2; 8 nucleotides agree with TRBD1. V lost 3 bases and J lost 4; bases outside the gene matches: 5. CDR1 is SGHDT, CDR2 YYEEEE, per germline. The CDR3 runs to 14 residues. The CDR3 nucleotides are TGTGCCAGCAGCTCACCCACAGGGGGCTATGGCTACACCTTC. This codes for CASSSPTGGYGYTF.

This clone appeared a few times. The CDR3 here is CSARPQREAFF. CDR3 in DNA: TGCAGTGCTAGACCACAACGAGAAGCTTTCTTT. The chain uses TRBV20-1 and TRBJ1-1; D gene unclear. This CDR3 has 11 residues. Deletions cut 2 bases from V and 8 bases from J, with 9 bases between. Germline CDR1 is DFQATT and CDR2 is SNEGSKA (reference sequence).

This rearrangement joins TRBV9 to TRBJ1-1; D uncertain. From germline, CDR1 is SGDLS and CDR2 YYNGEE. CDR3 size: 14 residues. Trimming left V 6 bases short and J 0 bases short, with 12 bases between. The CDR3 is CASTPEHLNTEAFF. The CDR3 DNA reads TGTGCCAGCACCCCTGAACACCTGAACACTGAAGCTTTCTTT.

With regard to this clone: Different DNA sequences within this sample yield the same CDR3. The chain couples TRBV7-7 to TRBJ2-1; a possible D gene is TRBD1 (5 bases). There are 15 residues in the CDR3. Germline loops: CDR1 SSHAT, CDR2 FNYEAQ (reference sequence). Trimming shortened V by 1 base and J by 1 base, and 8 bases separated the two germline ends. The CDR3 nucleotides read TGTGCCAGCAGCTTAGACGACAGTTCCTACAATGAGCAGTTCTTC. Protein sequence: CASSLDDSSYNEQFF.

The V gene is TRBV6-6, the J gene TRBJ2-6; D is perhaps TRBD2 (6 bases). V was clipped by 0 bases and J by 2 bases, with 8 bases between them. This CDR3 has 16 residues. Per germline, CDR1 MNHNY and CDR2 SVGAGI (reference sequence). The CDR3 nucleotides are TGTGCCAGCAGTTACTCGGGGGGAGCTGGGGCCAACGTCCTGACTTTC. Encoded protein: CASSYSGGAGANVLTF.

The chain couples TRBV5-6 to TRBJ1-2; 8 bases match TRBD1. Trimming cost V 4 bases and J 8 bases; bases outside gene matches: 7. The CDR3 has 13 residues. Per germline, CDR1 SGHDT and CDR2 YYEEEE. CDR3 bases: TGTGCCAGCAGCCCGACAGGGGTAGGAGGCTACACCTTC. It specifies CASSPTGVGGYTF.

CDR3 nucleotides: TGTGCCAGCAGCTTATACACGGGGGGCACTGAAGCTTTCTTT. It yields the protein CASSLYTGGTEAFF. This chain uses TRBV7-6 with TRBJ1-1; possibly TRBD1 for D (5 bases). This CDR3 region has 14 residues. Between the trimmed V and J ends, which lost 2 bases and 4 bases, there was a span of 11 bases. CDR1 and CDR2 (germline): SGHVS, FNYEAQ.

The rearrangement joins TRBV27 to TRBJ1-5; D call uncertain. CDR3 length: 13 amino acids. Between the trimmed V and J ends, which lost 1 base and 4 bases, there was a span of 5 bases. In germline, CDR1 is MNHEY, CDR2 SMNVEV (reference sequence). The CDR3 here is CASSLFANQPQHF. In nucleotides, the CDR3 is TGTGCCAGCAGTTTATTCGCGAATCAGCCCCAGCATTTT.

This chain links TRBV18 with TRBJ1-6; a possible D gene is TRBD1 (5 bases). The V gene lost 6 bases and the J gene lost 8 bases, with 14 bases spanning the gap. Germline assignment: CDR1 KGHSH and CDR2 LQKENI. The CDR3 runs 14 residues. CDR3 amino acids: CASSAGGDDSPLHF. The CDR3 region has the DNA TGTGCCAGCTCTGCGGGGGGTGACGATTCACCCCTCCACTTT.

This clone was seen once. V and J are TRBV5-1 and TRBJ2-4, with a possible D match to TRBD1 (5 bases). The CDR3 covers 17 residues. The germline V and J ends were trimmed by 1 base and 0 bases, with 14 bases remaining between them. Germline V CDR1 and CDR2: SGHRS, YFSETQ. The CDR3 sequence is CASSLTQGTLAKNIQYF. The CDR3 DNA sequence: TGCGCCAGCAGCTTGACCCAGGGAACTTTAGCCAAAAACATTCAGTACTTC.